This T cell receptor (beta chain) was obtained from a study of T cell repertoires in cytomegalovirus infection. Overall study context: Through public TCR beta signatures, both CMV infection and matching HLA type were indicated.

This clonotype has just a few counts. Germline loops: CDR1 PRHDT, CDR2 FYEKMQ (reference sequence). The J segment lost 3 bases and the V segment lost 3 bases, leaving 5 bases of the junction unmatched. The CDR3 covers 15 residues. A single record per CDR3 protein comes from TCRdb applying MiXCR to the reads. Of around 630,000 distinct CDR3 sequences listed, approximately 24% are singletons. The TCR originated in a human donor in good health (CMV status not recorded). Some clones in this sample may be carry-over from other donors' samples. The chain couples TRBV13 to TRBJ2-1; the match to TRBD1 covers 7 bases. The sequenced sample consisted of CD8+ T cells from PBMCs. The CDR3 is CASSFGTADYNEQFF. In DNA, the CDR3 is TGTGCCAGCAGCTTCGGGACAGCCGACTACAATGAGCAGTTCTTC.